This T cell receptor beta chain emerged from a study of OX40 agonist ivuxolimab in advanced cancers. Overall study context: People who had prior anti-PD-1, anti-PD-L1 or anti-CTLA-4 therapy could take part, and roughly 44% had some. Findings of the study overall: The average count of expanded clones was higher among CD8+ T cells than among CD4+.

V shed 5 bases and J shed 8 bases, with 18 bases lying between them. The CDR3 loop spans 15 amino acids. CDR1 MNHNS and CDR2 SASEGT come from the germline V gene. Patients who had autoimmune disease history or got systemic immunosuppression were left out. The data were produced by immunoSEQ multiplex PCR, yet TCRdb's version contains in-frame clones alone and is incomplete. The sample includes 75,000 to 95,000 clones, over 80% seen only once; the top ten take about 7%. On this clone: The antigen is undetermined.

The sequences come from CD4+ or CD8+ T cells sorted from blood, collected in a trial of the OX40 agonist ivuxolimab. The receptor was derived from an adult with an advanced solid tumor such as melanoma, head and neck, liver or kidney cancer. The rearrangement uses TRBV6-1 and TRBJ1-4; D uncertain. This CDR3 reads CASSSRPVVGEKLFF. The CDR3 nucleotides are TGTGCCAGCAGTTCCCGACCCGTGGTAGGGGAAAAACTGTTTTTT.